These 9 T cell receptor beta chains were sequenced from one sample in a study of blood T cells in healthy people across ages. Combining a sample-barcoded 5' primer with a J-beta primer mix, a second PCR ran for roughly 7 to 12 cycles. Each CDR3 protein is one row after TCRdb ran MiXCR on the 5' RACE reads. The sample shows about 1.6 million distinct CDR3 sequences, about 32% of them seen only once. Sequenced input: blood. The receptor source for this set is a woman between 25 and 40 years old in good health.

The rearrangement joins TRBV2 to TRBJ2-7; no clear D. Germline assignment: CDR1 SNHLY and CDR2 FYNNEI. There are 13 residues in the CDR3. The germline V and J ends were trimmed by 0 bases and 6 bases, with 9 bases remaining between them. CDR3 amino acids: CASSEARLVEQYF. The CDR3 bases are TGTGCCAGCAGTGAAGCGCGGTTAGTCGAGCAGTACTTC.

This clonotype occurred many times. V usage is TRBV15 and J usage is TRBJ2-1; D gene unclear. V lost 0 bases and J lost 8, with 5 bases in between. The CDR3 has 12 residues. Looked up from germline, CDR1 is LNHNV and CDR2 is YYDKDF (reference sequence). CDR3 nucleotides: TGTGCCACCAGCAGAGAGGGGTATGAGCAGTTCTTC. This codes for CATSREGYEQFF. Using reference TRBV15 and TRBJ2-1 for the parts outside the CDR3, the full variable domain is DAMVIQNPRYQVTQFGKPVTLSCSQTLNHNVMYWYQQKSSQAPKLLFHYYDKDFNNEADTPDNFQSRRPNTSFCFLDIRSPGLGDTAMYLCATSREGYEQFFGPGTRLTVL.

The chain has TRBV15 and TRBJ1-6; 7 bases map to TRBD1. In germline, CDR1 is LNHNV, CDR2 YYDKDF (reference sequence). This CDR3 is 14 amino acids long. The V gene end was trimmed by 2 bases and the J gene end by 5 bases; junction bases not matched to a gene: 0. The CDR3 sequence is CATSRQGDNSPLHF. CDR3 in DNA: TGTGCCACCAGCAGACAGGGGGATAATTCACCCCTCCACTTT.

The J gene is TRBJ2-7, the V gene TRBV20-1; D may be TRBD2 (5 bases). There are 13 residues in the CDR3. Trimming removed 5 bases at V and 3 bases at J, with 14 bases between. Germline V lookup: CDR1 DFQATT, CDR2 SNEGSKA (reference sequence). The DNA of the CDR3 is TGCAGTGCTTACTCCCGGGAATACTACGAGCAGTACTTC. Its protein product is CSAYSREYYEQYF.

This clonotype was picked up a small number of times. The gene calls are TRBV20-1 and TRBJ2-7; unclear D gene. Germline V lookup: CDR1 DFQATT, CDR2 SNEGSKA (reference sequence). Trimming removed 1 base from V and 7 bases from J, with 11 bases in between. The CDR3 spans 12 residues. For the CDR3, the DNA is TGCAGTGCTAGAGTCGATCGAGGAGAGCAGTACTTC. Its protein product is CSARVDRGEQYF.

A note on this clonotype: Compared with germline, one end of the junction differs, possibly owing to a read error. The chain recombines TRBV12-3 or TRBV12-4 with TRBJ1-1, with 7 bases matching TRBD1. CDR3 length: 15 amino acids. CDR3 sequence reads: CTSSLGGQLNTEAFF. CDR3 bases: TGTACCAGCAGTTTAGGGGGACAGTTGAACACTGAAGCTTTCTTT.

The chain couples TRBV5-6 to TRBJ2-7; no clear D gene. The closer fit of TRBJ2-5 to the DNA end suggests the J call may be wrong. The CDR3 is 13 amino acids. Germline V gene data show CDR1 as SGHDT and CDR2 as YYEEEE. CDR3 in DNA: TGTGCCAGCAGCTTTCCTGGCGTCGAGACCCAGTACTTC. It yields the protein CASSFPGVETQYF.

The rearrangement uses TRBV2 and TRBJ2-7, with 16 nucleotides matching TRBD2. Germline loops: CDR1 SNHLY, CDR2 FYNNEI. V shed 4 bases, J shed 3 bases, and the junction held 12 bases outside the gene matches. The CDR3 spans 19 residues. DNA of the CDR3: TGTGCCAGCAGTGGATTGGGACTAGCGGGGGGGAATAATTTCTACGAGCAGTACTTC. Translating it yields CASSGLGLAGGNNFYEQYF.

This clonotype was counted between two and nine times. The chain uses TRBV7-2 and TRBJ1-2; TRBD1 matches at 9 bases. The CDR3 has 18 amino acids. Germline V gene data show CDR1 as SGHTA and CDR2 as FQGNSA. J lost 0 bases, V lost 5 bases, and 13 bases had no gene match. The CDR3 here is CASSGTGNRRTTNYGYTF. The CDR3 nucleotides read TGTGCCAGCAGCGGGACAGGGAACCGGCGTACTACTAACTATGGCTACACCTTC. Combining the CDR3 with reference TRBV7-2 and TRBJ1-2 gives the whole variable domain GAGVSQSPSNKVTEKGKDVELRCDPISGHTALYWYRQSLGQGLEFLIYFQGNSAPDKSGLPSDRFSAERTGGSVSTLTIQRTQQEDSAVYLCASSGTGNRRTTNYGYTFGSGTRLTVV.